These 13 T cell receptor beta chains came from one sample sequenced in a study of blood T cell repertoires in COVID-19. TCRdb keeps only in-frame clones here, not all; method: immunoSEQ multiplex PCR. The sample carries roughly 340,000 clones, about 90% recorded once. Material: PBMCs or T cells enriched from blood (not recorded which). Every receptor here comes from a middle-aged man in a cohort exposed to, infected with or recovered from COVID-19 (not recorded which).

The CDR3 reads CASSLRLLRESPNEQFF. CDR3 DNA: TGTGCCAGCAGCTTGAGGCTCTTGCGGGAAAGTCCCAATGAGCAGTTCTTC. This chain links TRBV7-2 with TRBJ2-1; the D gene is possibly TRBD2 (6 bases). V dropped 3 bases and J dropped 6 bases, with 21 bases sitting between them. This CDR3 region has 17 residues. Germline CDR1 is SGHTA and CDR2 is FQGNSA.

A single count supports this clone. The chain recombines TRBV21-1 with TRBJ1-2. TRBV21-1 is listed as a pseudogene. The CDR3 totals 13 residues. Written as DNA, the CDR3 is TGTGCCAGCAGCAAAAGGAGACTATGGGGCTACACCTTC. Protein product: CASSKRRLWGYTF.

This rearrangement joins TRBV30 to TRBJ1-4, with D perhaps TRBD1 (6 bases). Trimming stripped 3 bases from V and 1 base from J, with 12 bases between. There are 15 residues in the CDR3. Germline CDR1 GTSNPN, CDR2 SVGIG (reference sequence). The CDR3 coding sequence is TGTGCCTGGAGAGGCAGGGGCGGAACTAATGAAAAACTGTTTTTT. Residues: CAWRGRGGTNEKLFF.

The rearrangement uses TRBV5-6 and TRBJ1-4; D remains unclear. This CDR3 is built from 14 residues. In germline, CDR1 is SGHDT, CDR2 YYEEEE. V was clipped by 3 bases and J by 4 bases, with 10 bases between them. The CDR3 DNA is TGTGCCAGCAGCTCCTCGCAGATTAATGAAAAACTGTTTTTT. Amino acid sequence: CASSSSQINEKLFF.

The chain is built from TRBV5-6 and TRBJ1-1; 7 bases are shared with TRBD1. In germline, CDR1 is SGHDT, CDR2 YYEEEE. The V segment lost 2 bases and the J segment 4 bases; nucleotides outside the gene matches: 5. The CDR3 contains 14 residues. The CDR3 nucleotides are TGTGCCAGCAGCTTCAGGGGGTATATCACTGAAGCTTTCTTT. This codes for CASSFRGYITEAFF. The entire variable domain, with the rest obtained from reference TRBV5-6 and TRBJ1-1, is as follows: DAGVTQSPTHLIKTRGQQVTLRCSPKSGHDTVSWYQQALGQGPQFIFQYYEEEERQRGNFPDRFSGHQFPNYSSELNVNALLLGDSALYLCASSFRGYITEAFFGQGTRLTVV.

This CDR3 reads CASSPRGGDEARYNEQFF. The CDR3 region has the DNA TGTGCCAGCAGCCCCAGGGGAGGGGATGAGGCTCGATACAATGAGCAGTTCTTC. J is TRBJ2-1 and V is TRBV7-2; tentative D call: TRBD2 (7 bases). Per germline, CDR1 SGHTA and CDR2 FQGNSA. With 5 bases removed from V and 4 bases from J, the gap between germline ends came to 24 bases. This CDR3 spans 18 amino acids. The full variable domain, with the rest looked up from reference TRBV7-2 and TRBJ2-1, is GAGVSQSPSNKVTEKGKDVELRCDPISGHTALYWYRQSLGQGLEFLIYFQGNSAPDKSGLPSDRFSAERTGGSVSTLTIQRTQQEDSAVYLCASSPRGGDEARYNEQFFGPGTRLTVL.

This clone came up once. The genes are TRBV19 and TRBJ2-2; D not resolved. The CDR3 loop spans 14 amino acids. CDR1 is LNHDA and CDR2 is SQIVND in the germline V gene (reference sequence). Trimming removed 4 bases at V and 4 bases at J, with 10 bases between. CDR3 sequence reads: CASSRAVGTGELFF. The CDR3 nucleotides read TGTGCCAGTAGTAGGGCTGTCGGCACCGGGGAGCTGTTTTTT.

V gene TRBV11-2 combines with J gene TRBJ2-7; 8 bases match TRBD1. CDR3 length: 15 residues. The V segment lost 5 bases and the J segment 6 bases; nucleotides outside the gene matches: 12. Germline V CDR1 and CDR2: SGHAT, FQNNGV. This CDR3 reads CASSMLGQGLFEQYF. The CDR3 DNA reads TGTGCCAGCAGCATGCTTGGACAGGGCCTCTTCGAGCAGTACTTC.

The chain couples TRBV3-1 (or the pseudogene TRBV3-2) to TRBJ2-1; 10 bases match TRBD2. The CDR3 contains 16 residues. Germline assignment: CDR1 LGHDT and CDR2 YNNKEL (reference sequence). The V gene end was trimmed by 0 bases and the J gene end by 8 bases; junction bases not matched to a gene: 7. CDR3 amino acids: CASSQDVPSGRHEQFF. The CDR3 nucleotides are TGTGCCAGCAGCCAAGATGTGCCTAGCGGGAGACATGAGCAGTTCTTC.

CDR3 DNA: TGTGCCAGCAGGGTAGACAGGGCCACCTACGAGCAGTACTTC. Translation: CASRVDRATYEQYF. The rearrangement links TRBV2 to TRBJ2-7; 7 positions agree with TRBD1. J gave up 2 bases and V 6 bases, and 7 bases lay outside the gene matches. This CDR3 is built from 14 residues. In germline, CDR1 is SNHLY, CDR2 FYNNEI.

The genes are TRBV7-9 and TRBJ1-4; TRBD1 aligns across 7 bases. The CDR3 runs to 14 residues. The germline V gene has CDR1 SEHNR and CDR2 FQNEAQ (reference sequence). Trimming removed 4 bases from V and 4 bases from J; junction bases left unmatched: 3. Here the CDR3 reads CASSYGTDNEKLFF. For the CDR3, the DNA is TGTGCCAGCAGCTATGGGACAGATAATGAAAAACTGTTTTTT.

The genes are TRBV19 and TRBJ1-2; D not certain. Per germline, CDR1 LNHDA and CDR2 SQIVND (reference sequence). The CDR3 has 15 amino acids. Trimming removed 10 bases from V and 1 base from J, with 19 bases in between. CDR3 sequence: CATNLGGPINYGYTF. The CDR3 nucleotides read TGTGCCACCAACCTAGGAGGGCCCATTAACTATGGCTACACCTTC.

J is TRBJ2-7 and V is TRBV4-1; 8 nucleotides line up with TRBD2. Trimming at V came to 0 bases and at J to 3 bases, leaving 7 bases not matched to a gene. CDR3 length: 16 residues. From germline, CDR1 is MGHRA and CDR2 YSYEKL. The CDR3 sequence: CASSQEGLAGGYEQYF. The CDR3 DNA follows: TGCGCCAGCAGCCAAGAAGGGCTAGCGGGCGGCTACGAGCAGTACTTC.